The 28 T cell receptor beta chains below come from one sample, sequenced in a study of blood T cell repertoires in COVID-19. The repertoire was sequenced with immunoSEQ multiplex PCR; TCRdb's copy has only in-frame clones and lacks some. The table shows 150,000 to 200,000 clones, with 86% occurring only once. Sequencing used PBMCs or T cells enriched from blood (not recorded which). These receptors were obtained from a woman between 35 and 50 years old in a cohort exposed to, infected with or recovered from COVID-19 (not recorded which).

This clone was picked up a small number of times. CDR3 protein: CSVKQGSQETQYF. The CDR3 DNA reads as TGCAGCGTTAAACAGGGGTCCCAAGAGACCCAGTACTTC. The V and J genes are TRBV29-1 and TRBJ2-5; 7 bases fit TRBD1. Germline V gene data show CDR1 as SQVTM and CDR2 as ANQGSEA. CDR3 length: 13 amino acids. After removal of 5 bases from V and 1 base from J, the junction contained 4 bases not matched to a gene. The full variable domain, its missing parts supplied by reference TRBV29-1 and TRBJ2-5, is SAVISQKPSRDICQRGTSLTIQCQVDSQVTMMFWYRQQPGQSLTLIATANQGSEATYESGFVIDKFPISRPNLTFSTLTVSNMSPEDSSIYLCSVKQGSQETQYFGPGTRLLVL.

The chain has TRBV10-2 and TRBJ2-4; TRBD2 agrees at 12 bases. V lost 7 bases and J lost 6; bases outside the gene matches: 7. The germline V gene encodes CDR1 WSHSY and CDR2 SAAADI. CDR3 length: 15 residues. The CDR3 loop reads CASNRLAGEGNIQYF. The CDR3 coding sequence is TGCGCCAGCAACCGACTAGCGGGAGAGGGAAACATTCAGTACTTC.

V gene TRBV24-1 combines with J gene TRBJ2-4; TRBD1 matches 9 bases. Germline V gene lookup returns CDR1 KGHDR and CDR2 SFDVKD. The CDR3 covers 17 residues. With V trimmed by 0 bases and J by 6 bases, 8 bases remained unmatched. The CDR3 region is CATSDLLTPGQGNIQYF. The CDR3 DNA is TGTGCCACCAGTGATTTGTTAACTCCGGGACAGGGAAACATTCAGTACTTC.

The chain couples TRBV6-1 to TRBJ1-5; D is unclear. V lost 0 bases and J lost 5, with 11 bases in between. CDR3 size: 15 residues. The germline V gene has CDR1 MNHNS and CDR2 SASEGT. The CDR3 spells CASSEARGLHQPQHF. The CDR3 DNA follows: TGTGCCAGCAGTGAAGCGCGCGGGTTGCATCAGCCCCAGCATTTT.

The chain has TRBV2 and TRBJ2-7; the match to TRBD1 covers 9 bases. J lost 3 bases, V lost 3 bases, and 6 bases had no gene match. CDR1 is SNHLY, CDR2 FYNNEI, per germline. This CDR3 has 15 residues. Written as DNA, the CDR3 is TGTGCCAGCAGTGATTCGGGACAGGGAAACTACGAGCAGTACTTC. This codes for CASSDSGQGNYEQYF.

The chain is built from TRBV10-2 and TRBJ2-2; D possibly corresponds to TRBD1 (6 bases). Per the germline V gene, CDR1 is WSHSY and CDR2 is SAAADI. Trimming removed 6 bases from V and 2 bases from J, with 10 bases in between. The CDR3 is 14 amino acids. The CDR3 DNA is TGCGCCAGCAGACAGGACAGCAACACCGGGGAGCTGTTTTTT. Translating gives CASRQDSNTGELFF.

The CDR3: CASSVNEAPLGHEQFF. CDR3 nucleotides: TGTGCCAGCAGCGTAAATGAGGCCCCTCTCGGCCATGAGCAGTTCTTC. The rearrangement joins TRBV9 to TRBJ2-1, with D uncertain. CDR3 length equals 16 residues. Germline lookup yields CDR1 SGDLS and CDR2 YYNGEE. V lost 1 base and J 8 bases, leaving 19 bases between the germline ends.

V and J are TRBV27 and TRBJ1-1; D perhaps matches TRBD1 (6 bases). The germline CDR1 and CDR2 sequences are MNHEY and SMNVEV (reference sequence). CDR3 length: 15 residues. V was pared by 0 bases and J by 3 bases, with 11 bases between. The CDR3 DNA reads TGTGCCAGCAGTTTATCGTTAGGGGGAGACACTGAAGCTTTCTTT. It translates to CASSLSLGGDTEAFF.

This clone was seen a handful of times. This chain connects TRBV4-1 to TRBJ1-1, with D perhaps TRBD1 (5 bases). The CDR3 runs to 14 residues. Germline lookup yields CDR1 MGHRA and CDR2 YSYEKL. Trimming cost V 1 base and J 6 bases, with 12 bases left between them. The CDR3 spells CASSQGVRAPEAFF. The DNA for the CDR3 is TGCGCCAGCAGCCAAGGGGTCAGGGCTCCTGAAGCTTTCTTT.

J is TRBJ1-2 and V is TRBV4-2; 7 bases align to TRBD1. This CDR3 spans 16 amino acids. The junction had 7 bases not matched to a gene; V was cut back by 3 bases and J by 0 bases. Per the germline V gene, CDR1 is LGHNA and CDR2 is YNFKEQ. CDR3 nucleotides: TGTGCCAGCAGCCATCCGGGACAGCTAGCTAACTATGGCTACACCTTC. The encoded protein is CASSHPGQLANYGYTF.

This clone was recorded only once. In nucleotides, the CDR3 is TGTGCCAGTAGTCCGCCAGGGGGCCATGAAGCTTTCTTT. As protein: CASSPPGGHEAFF. The rearrangement uses TRBV19 and TRBJ1-1, with 8 bases that match TRBD1. V was pared by 5 bases and J by 7 bases, with 6 bases of the junction left unmatched. The CDR3 covers 13 residues. Germline CDR1 is LNHDA and CDR2 is SQIVND (reference sequence).

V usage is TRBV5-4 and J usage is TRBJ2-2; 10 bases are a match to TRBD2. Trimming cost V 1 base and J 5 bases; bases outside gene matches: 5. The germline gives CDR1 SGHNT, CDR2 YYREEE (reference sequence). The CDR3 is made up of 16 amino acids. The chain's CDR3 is CASSLSSGSRTGELFF. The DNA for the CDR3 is TGTGCCAGCAGCTTGTCTAGCGGGAGCAGAACCGGGGAGCTGTTTTTT. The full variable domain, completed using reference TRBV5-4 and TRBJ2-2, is ETGVTQSPTHLIKTRGQQVTLRCSSQSGHNTVSWYQQALGQGPQFIFQYYREEENGRGNFPPRFSGLQFPNYSSELNVNALELDDSALYLCASSLSSGSRTGELFFGEGSRLTVL.

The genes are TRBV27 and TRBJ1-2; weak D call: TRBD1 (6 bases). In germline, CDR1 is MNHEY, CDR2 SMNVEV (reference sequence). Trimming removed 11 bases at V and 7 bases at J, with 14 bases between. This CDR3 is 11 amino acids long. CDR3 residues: CASRGGRGYTF. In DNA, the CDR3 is TGTGCCTCTCGTGGGGGCCGTGGCTACACCTTC.

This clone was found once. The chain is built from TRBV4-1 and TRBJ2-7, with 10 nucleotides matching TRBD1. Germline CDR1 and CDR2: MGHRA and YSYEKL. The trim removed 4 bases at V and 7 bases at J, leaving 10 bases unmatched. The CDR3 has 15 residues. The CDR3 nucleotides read TGCGCCAGCAGCCTCGGGGACAGGGGAGTAGAAGAGCAGTACTTC. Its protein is CASSLGDRGVEEQYF.

CDR3 in amino acids: CASVRRRQLNTEAFF. DNA for the CDR3: TGTGCCAGCGTTAGGCGCCGACAGTTGAACACTGAAGCTTTCTTT. This chain connects TRBV6-5 to TRBJ1-1; TRBD1 might be the D (5 bases). CDR1 is MNHEY, CDR2 SVGAGI, per germline. Trimming pared 8 bases from V and 0 bases from J, leaving 16 bases between. The CDR3 length is 15 residues.

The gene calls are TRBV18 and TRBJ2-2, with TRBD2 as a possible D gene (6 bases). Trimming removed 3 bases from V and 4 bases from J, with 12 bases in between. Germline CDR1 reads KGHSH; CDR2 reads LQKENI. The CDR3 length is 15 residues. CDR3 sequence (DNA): TGTGCCAGCTCACCCTCCGCGGGGCGCACCGGGGAGCTGTTTTTT. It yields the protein CASSPSAGRTGELFF.

CDR3 sequence (DNA): TGTGCCATCAGTGAGGAGGCCCGGTCAGATACGCAGTATTTT. This encodes CAISEEARSDTQYF. V gene TRBV10-3 combines with J gene TRBJ2-3; the D is unclear. The CDR3 is 14 amino acids. Germline assignment: CDR1 ENHRY and CDR2 SYGVKD. V was pared by 2 bases and J by 4 bases, with 10 bases between.

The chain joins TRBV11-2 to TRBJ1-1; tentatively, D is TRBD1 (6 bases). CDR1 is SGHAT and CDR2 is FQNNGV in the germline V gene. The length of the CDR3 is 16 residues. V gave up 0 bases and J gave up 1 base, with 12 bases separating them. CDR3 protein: CASSLDTQGRNTEAFF. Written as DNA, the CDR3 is TGTGCCAGCAGCTTAGACACACAGGGAAGGAACACTGAAGCTTTCTTT.

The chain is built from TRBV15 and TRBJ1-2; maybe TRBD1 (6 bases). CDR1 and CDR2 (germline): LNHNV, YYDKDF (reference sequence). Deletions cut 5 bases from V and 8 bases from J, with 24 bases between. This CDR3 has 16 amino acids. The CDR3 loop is CATSLKQSGGPGGYTF. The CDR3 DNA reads TGTGCCACCAGCCTGAAACAATCGGGGGGGCCTGGGGGCTACACCTTC.

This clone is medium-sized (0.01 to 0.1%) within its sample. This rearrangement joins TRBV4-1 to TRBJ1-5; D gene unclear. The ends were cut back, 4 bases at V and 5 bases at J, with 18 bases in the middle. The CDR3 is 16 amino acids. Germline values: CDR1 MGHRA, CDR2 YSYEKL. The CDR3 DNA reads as TGCGCCAGCAGCCTCCAAGGCCTCGTTGGAGATCAGCCCCAGCATTTT. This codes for CASSLQGLVGDQPQHF.

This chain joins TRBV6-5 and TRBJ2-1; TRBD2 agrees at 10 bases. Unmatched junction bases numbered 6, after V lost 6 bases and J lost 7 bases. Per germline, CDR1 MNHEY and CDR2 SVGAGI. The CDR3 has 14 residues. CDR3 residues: CASRIGTSVNEQFF. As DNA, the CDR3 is TGTGCCAGCAGAATTGGGACTAGCGTTAATGAGCAGTTCTTC.

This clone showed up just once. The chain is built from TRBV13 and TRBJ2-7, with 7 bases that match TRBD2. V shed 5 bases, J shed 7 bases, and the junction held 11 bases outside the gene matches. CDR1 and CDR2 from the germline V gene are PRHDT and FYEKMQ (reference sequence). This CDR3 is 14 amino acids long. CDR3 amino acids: CASSTNGGEREQYF. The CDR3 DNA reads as TGTGCCAGCAGCACTAATGGGGGGGAGAGGGAGCAGTACTTC.

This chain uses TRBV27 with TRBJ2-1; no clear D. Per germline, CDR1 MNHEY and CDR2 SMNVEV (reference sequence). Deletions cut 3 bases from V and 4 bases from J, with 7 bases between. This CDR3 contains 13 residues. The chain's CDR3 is CASSLGRYNEQFF. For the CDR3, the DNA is TGTGCCAGCAGTTTGGGCAGGTACAATGAGCAGTTCTTC.

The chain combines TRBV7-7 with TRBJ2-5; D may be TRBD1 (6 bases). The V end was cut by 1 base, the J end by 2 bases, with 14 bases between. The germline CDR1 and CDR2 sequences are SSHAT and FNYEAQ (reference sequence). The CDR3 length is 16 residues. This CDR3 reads CASSLGGVGAQETQYF. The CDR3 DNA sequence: TGTGCCAGCAGCTTAGGGGGTGTGGGGGCTCAAGAGACCCAGTACTTC.

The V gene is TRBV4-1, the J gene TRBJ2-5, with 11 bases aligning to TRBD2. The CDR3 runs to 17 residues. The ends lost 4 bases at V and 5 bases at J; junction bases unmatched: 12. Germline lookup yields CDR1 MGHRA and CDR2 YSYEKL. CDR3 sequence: CASSRGGLADRWETQYF. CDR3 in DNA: TGCGCCAGCAGCCGCGGGGGACTAGCGGATAGGTGGGAGACCCAGTACTTC.

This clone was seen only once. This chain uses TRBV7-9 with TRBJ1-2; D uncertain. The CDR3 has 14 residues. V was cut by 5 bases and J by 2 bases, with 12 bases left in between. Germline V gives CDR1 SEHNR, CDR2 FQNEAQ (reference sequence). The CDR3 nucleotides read TGTGCCAGCAGCCTTACAGTATCCAACTATGGCTACACCTTC. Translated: CASSLTVSNYGYTF.

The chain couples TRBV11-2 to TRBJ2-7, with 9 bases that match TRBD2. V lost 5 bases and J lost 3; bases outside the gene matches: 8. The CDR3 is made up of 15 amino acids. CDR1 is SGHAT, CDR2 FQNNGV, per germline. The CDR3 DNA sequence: TGTGCCAGCAGCCCCGTGAGCGGGGGGAGCTACGAGCAGTACTTC. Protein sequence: CASSPVSGGSYEQYF.

The CDR3 region is CASSLKTGGTEAFF. Here the CDR3 DNA reads TGCGCCAGCAGCCTGAAGACAGGGGGTACTGAAGCTTTCTTT. The genes are TRBV4-1 and TRBJ1-1; 9 positions match TRBD1. The V and J ends lost 4 bases and 5 bases, in that order; junction bases with no gene match: 5. CDR1 and CDR2 (germline): MGHRA, YSYEKL. The CDR3 has 14 residues.